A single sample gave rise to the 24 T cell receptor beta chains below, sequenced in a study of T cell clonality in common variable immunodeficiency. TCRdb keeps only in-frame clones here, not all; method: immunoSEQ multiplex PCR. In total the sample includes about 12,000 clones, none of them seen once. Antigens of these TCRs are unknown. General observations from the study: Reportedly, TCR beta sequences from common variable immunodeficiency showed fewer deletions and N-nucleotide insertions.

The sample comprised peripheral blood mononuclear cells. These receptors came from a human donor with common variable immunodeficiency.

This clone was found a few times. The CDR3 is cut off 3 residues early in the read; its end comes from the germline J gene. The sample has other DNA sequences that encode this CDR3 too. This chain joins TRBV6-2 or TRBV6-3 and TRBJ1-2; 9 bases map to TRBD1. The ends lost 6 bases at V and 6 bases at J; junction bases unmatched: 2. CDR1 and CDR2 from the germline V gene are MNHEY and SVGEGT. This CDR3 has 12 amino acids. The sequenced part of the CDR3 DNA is TGTGCCAGCAGGACAGGGGGGAATGGC. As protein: CASRTGGNG. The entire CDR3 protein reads CASRTGGNGYTF.

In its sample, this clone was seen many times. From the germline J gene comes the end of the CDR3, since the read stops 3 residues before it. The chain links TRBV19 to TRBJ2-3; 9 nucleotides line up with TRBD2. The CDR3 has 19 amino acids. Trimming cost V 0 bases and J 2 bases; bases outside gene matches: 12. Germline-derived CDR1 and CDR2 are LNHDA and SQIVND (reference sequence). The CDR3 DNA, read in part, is TGTGCCAGTAGTATAGACGGCGGGGGGGCAGGTCGGCACACAGATACG. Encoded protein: CASSIDGGGAGRHTDT. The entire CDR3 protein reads CASSIDGGGAGRHTDTQYF. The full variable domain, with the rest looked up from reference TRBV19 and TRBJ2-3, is DGGITQSPKYLFRKEGQNVTLSCEQNLNHDAMYWYRQDPGQGLRLIYYSQIVNDFQKGDIAEGYSVSREKKESFPLTVTSAQKNPTAFYLCASSIDGGGAGRHTDTQYFGPGTRLTVL.

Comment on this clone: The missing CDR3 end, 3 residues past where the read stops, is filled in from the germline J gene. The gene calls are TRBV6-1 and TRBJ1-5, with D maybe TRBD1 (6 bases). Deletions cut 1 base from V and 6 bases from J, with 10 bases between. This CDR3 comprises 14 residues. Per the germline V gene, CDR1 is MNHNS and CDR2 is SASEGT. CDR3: CASSEETGRQPQHF. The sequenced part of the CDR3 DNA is TGTGCCAGCAGTGAAGAAACAGGGCGTCAGCCC.

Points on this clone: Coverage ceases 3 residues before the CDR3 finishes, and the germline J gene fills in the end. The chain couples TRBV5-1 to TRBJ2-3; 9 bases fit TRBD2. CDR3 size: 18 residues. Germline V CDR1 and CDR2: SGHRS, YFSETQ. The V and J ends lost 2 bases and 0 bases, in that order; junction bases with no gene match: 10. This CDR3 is CASSFSGSAGGSTDTQYF. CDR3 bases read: TGCGCCAGCAGCTTCTCAGGGTCGGCGGGGGGGAGCACAGATACG.

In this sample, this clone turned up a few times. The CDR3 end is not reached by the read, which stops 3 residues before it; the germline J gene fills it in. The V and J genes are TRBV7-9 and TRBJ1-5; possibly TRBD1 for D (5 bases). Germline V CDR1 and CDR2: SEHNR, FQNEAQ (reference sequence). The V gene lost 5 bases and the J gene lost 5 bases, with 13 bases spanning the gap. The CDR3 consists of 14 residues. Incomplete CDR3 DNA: TGTGCCAGCAGCCTCTCCAGGGAGGATCAGCCC. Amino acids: CASSLSREDQP. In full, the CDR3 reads CASSLSREDQPQHF.

CDR3 region: CASSPGQKDEQFF. The CDR3 DNA, read in part, is TGTGCCAGCAGCCCAGGACAGAAGGATGAG. The chain carries TRBV7-7 and TRBJ2-1; TRBD1 is a possible D gene (6 bases). The read is 3 residues too short to cover the CDR3 end, so that end is filled in from the germline J gene. This CDR3 contains 13 residues. V was cut by 5 bases and J by 8 bases, with 13 bases left in between. Germline V gives CDR1 SSHAT, CDR2 FNYEAQ (reference sequence).

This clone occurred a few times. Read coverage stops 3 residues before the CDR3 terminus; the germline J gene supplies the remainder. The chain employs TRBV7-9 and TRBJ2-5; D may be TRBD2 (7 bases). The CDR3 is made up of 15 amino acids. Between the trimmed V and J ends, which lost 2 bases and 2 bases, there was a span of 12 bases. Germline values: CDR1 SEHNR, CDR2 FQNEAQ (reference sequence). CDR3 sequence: CASSLIRGGQETQYF. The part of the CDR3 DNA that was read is TGTGCCAGCAGCTTAATCAGGGGAGGGCAAGAGACC.

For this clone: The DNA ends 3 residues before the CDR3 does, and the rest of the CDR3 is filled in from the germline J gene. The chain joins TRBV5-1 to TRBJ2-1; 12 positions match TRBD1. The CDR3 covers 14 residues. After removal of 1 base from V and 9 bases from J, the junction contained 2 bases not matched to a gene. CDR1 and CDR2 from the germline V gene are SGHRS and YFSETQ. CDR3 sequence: CASSLRDRGREQFF. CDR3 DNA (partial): TGCGCCAGCAGCTTGCGGGACAGGGGGCGTGAG.

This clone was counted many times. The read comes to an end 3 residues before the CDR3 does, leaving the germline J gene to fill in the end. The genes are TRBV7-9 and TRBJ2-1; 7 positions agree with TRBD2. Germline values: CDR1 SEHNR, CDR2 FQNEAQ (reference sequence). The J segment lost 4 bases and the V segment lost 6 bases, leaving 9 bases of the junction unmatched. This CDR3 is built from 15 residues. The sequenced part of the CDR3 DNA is TGTGCCAGCAGGCAAAGGGACTATCCTTACAATGAG. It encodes CASRQRDYPYNE. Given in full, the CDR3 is CASRQRDYPYNEQFF.

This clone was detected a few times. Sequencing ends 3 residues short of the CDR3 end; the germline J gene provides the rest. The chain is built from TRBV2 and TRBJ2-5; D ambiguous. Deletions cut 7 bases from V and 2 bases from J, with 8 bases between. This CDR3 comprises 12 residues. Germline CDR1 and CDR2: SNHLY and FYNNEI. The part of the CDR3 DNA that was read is TGTGCCAGCAAGCCCGGTCAAGAGACC. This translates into CASKPGQET. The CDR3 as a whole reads CASKPGQETQYF.

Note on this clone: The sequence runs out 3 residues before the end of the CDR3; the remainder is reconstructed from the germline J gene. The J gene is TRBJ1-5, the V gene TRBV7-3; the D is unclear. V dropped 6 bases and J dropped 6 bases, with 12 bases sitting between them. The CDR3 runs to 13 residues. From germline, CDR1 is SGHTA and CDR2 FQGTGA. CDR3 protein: CASSWGSGQPQHF. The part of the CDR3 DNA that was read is TGTGCCAGCAGTTGGGGAAGCGGTCAGCCC.

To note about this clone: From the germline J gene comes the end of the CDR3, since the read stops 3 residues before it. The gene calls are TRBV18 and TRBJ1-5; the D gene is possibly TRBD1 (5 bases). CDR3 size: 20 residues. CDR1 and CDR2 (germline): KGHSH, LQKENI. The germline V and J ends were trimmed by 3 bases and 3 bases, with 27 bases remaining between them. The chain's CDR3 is CASSPLQGPLGPSFNQPQHF. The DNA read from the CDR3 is TGTGCCAGCTCACCTTTGCAGGGCCCTCTAGGCCCATCCTTCAATCAGCCC.

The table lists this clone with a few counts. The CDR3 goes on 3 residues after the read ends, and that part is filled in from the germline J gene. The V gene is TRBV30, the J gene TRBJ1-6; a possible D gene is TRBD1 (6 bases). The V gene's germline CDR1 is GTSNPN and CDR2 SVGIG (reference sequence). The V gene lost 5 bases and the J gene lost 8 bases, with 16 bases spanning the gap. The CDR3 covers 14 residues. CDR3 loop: CAWDPARGDSPLHF. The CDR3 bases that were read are TGTGCCTGGGACCCTGCCAGGGGTGATTCACCC.

The covered CDR3 bases are TGTGCCAGCACCCCAAACCCGGGCACTGAA. Protein sequence: CASTPNPGTE. The entire CDR3 reads CASTPNPGTEAFF. The chain has TRBV6-2 or TRBV6-3 and TRBJ1-1; D remains unclear. The CDR3 goes on 3 residues after the read ends, and that part is filled in from the germline J gene. The germline V gene encodes CDR1 MNHEY and CDR2 SVGEGT. This CDR3 has 13 residues. V was trimmed by 7 bases and J by 4 bases, leaving 13 bases between them.

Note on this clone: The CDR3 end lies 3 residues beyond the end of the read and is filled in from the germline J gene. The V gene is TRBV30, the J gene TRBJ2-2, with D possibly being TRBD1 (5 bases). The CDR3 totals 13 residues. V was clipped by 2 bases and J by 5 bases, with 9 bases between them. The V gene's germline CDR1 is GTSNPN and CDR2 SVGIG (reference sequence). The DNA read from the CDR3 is TGTGCCTGGAGTCCAGGGCATACCGGGGAG. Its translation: CAWSPGHTGE. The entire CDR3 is CAWSPGHTGELFF.

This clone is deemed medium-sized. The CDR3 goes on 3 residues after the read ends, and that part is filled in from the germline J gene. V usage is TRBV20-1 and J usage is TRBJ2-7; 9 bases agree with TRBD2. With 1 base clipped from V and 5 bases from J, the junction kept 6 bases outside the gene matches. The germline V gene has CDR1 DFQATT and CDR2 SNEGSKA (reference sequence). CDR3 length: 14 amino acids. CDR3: CSARGGVAGDEQYF. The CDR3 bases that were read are TGCAGTGCTAGAGGGGGGGTAGCGGGGGACGAG.

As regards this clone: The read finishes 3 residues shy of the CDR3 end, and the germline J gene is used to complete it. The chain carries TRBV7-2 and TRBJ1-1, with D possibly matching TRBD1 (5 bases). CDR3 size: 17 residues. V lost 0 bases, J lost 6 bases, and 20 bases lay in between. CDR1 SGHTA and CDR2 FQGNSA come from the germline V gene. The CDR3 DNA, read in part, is TGTGCCAGCAGCTTAGCGACTTGGGGTTCGGGGGTACCTGAA. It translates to CASSLATWGSGVPE. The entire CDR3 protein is CASSLATWGSGVPEAFF. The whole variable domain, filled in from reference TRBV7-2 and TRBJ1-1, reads GAGVSQSPSNKVTEKGKDVELRCDPISGHTALYWYRQSLGQGLEFLIYFQGNSAPDKSGLPSDRFSAERTGGSVSTLTIQRTQQEDSAVYLCASSLATWGSGVPEAFFGQGTRLTVV.

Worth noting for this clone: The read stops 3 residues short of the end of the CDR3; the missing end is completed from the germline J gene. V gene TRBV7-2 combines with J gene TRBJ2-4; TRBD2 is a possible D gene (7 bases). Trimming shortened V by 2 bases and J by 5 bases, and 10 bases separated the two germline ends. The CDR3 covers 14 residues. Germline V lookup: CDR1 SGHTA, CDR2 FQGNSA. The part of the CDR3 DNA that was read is TGTGCCAGCAGCTTATGGGGGGGCGAAAACATT. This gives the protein CASSLWGGENI. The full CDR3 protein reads CASSLWGGENIQYF.

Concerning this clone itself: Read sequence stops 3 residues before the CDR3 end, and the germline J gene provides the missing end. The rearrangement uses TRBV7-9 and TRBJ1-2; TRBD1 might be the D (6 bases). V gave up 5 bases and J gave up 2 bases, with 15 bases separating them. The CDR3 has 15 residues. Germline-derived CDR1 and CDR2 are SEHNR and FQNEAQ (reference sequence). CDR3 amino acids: CASSRGGGENYGYTF. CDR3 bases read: TGTGCCAGCAGCCGCGGGGGGGGCGAAAACTATGGC.

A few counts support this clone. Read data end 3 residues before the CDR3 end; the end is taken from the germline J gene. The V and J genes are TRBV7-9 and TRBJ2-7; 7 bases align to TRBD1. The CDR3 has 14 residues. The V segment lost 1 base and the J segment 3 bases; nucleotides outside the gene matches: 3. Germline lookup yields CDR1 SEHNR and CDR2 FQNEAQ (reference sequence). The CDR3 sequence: CASSLDRDSYEQYF. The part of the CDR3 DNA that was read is TGTGCCAGCAGCTTAGACCGGGACAGCTACGAG.

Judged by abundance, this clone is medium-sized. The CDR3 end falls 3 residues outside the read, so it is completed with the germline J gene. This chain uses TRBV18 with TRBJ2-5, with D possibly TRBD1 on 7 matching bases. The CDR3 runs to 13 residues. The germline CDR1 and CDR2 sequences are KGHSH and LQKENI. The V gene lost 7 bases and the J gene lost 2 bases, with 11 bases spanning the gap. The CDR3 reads CASCGTVQETQYF. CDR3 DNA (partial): TGTGCCAGCTGCGGGACAGTACAAGAGACC.

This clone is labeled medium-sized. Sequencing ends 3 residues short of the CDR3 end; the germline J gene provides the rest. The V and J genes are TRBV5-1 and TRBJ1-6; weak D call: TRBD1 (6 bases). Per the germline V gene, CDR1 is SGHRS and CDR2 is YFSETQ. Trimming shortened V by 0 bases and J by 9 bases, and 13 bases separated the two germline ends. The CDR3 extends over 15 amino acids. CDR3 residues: CASSLAQGKASPLHF. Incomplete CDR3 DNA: TGCGCCAGCAGCTTGGCTCAGGGGAAGGCTTCACCC.

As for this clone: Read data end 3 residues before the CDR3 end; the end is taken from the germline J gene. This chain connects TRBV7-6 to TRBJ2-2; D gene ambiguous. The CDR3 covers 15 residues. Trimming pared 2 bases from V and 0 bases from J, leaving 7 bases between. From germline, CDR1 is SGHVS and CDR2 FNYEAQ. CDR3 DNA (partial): TGTGCCAGCAGCTTAAAACACGCGAACACCGGGGAG. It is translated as CASSLKHANTGE. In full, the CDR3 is CASSLKHANTGELFF.

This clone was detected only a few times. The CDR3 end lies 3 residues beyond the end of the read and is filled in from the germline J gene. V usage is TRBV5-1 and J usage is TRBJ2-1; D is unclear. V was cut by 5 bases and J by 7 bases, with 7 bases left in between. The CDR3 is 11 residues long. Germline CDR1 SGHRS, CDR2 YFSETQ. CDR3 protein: CASRVANEQFF. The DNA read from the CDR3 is TGCGCCAGCAGGGTCGCGAATGAG.